This TCR beta chain was obtained from a study of cytomegalovirus exposure and HLA in healthy donors. CDR3 length: 16 residues. Concerning this clone: No antigen is known for it.

Study observations and caveats: A later analysis found first-cohort TCR clusters tended to co-occur in the 90 to 150 validation repertoires. Most TCR sequences proved rare, with some public TCRs found in many donors. TCR beta chains numbering some 160 were designated cytomegalovirus-associated.

This table comes from immunoSEQ multiplex PCR, and its TCRdb copy is limited to in-frame clones, with some not included. The data show roughly 350,000 clones, approximately 90% seen once. The chain recombines TRBV1 with TRBJ2-4; the table gives TRBD2 as D, unverified against the DNA. TRBV1 is flagged as a pseudogene. The clonotype originates from a woman between 18 and 29 years old in good health and CMV-seronegative. The sample comprised PBMCs. The CDR3, as DNA: TGCACCAGCAGCAAGACTATTTGGTCTGCCAAAAACATTCAGTACTTC. Its translation: CTSSKTIWSAKNIQYF.